These T cell receptor beta chains were read from a single sample in a study of blood T cell repertoires in COVID-19. Sequencing used immunoSEQ multiplex PCR; TCRdb keeps in-frame clones, though not all of them. The table lists under 500,000 clones, approximately 90% of them singletons. Input material: peripheral blood. Receptor source: a woman aged 25-40 years with acute or convalescent COVID-19. Both conserved end residues are part of each CDR3. Fields, in order: D gene, CDR3 length, V gene, clone size, J gene, CDR3 DNA, CDR3 protein. A D gene is named only where the DNA matches it firmly. The size field is filled for only some rows; it gives once, few, many or a size class.

d_call: -
cdr3_length: 14
v_call: TRBV28
clone_size: -
j_call: TRBJ1-2
cdr3_nt: TGTGCCAGCAAATCCCCGGGGGTCTCGACTGGCTACACCTTC
cdr3_aa: CASKSPGVSTGYTF

d_call: -
cdr3_length: 13
v_call: TRBV20-1
clone_size: -
j_call: TRBJ2-7
cdr3_nt: TGCAGTGCTAGTGACGGGGGGCCTTACGAGCAGTACTTC
cdr3_aa: CSASDGGPYEQYF

d_call: TRBD1
cdr3_length: 15
v_call: TRBV29-1
clone_size: -
j_call: TRBJ2-7
cdr3_nt: TGCAGCGTTGGGAGACAGGGGACCCTATCCTACGAGCAGTACTTC
cdr3_aa: CSVGRQGTLSYEQYF

d_call: TRBD1
cdr3_length: 15
v_call: TRBV5-1
clone_size: -
j_call: TRBJ2-7
cdr3_nt: TGCGCCAGCAGCTTGAAGACAGGGACAGCTGCCGAGCAGTACTTC
cdr3_aa: CASSLKTGTAAEQYF

d_call: TRBD1
cdr3_length: 14
v_call: TRBV28
clone_size: -
j_call: TRBJ2-7
cdr3_nt: TGTGCCAGCCGTCGGACAGGGGGCGGATACGAGCAGTACTTC
cdr3_aa: CASRRTGGGYEQYF

d_call: TRBD2
cdr3_length: 17
v_call: TRBV4-1
clone_size: -
j_call: TRBJ2-7
cdr3_nt: TGCGCCAGCAGCCAGGGTCCAGCGGGGGCCCCAGGAGGAGAGCAGTACTTC
cdr3_aa: CASSQGPAGAPGGEQYF

d_call: -
cdr3_length: 14
v_call: TRBV27
clone_size: -
j_call: TRBJ2-7
cdr3_nt: TGTGCCAGCAGACTAAACAGGATGTCCCACGAGCAGTACTTC
cdr3_aa: CASRLNRMSHEQYF

d_call: -
cdr3_length: 14
v_call: TRBV27
clone_size: once
j_call: TRBJ1-4
cdr3_nt: TGTGCCAGCAGTCTCCGACAGTATAATGAAAAACTGTTTTTT
cdr3_aa: CASSLRQYNEKLFF

d_call: -
cdr3_length: 17
v_call: TRBV3-1/TRBV3-2
clone_size: -
j_call: TRBJ1-1
cdr3_nt: TGTGCCAGCAGCCAGGGCGTCTCGACAGGCTTGAACACTGAAGCTTTCTTT
cdr3_aa: CASSQGVSTGLNTEAFF

d_call: TRBD1
cdr3_length: 15
v_call: TRBV19
clone_size: few
j_call: TRBJ2-7
cdr3_nt: TGTGCCAGTAGTAGACAGGGGGATCGACGCTACGAGCAGTACTTC
cdr3_aa: CASSRQGDRRYEQYF

d_call: TRBD1
cdr3_length: 14
v_call: TRBV7-9
clone_size: -
j_call: TRBJ1-2
cdr3_nt: TGTGCCAGCACCCGAACAGGGGTTGACTATGGCTACACCTTC
cdr3_aa: CASTRTGVDYGYTF

d_call: TRBD1
cdr3_length: 11
v_call: TRBV2
clone_size: -
j_call: TRBJ1-1
cdr3_nt: TGTGCCAGCACAGGGGGTTTGGAAGCTTTCTTT
cdr3_aa: CASTGGLEAFF

d_call: -
cdr3_length: 13
v_call: TRBV30
clone_size: -
j_call: TRBJ2-7
cdr3_nt: TGTGCCTGGAGTAGGGAGGCTTCTCGGGAGCAGTACTTC
cdr3_aa: CAWSREASREQYF

d_call: TRBD2
cdr3_length: 18
v_call: TRBV4-2
clone_size: -
j_call: TRBJ2-1
cdr3_nt: TGTGCCAGCAGCCAAGAAGCGTCAACTAGCGGGGGGGCCAATGAGCAGTTCTTC
cdr3_aa: CASSQEASTSGGANEQFF

d_call: -
cdr3_length: 14
v_call: TRBV5-4
clone_size: -
j_call: TRBJ2-5
cdr3_nt: TGTGCCAGCAGCTTGGAGGGGCTCCACGAGACCCAGTACTTC
cdr3_aa: CASSLEGLHETQYF

d_call: TRBD2
cdr3_length: 17
v_call: TRBV2
clone_size: -
j_call: TRBJ2-2
cdr3_nt: TGTGCCAGCAGTGGTGAGGTAGCGGGGCCCTGGACCGGGGAGCTGTTTTTT
cdr3_aa: CASSGEVAGPWTGELFF

d_call: TRBD1
cdr3_length: 13
v_call: TRBV5-1
clone_size: -
j_call: TRBJ1-1
cdr3_nt: TGCGCCAGCAGCCAGGGGGCGAACACTGAAGCTTTCTTT
cdr3_aa: CASSQGANTEAFF

d_call: -
cdr3_length: 15
v_call: TRBV6-5
clone_size: -
j_call: TRBJ2-3
cdr3_nt: TGTGCCAGCAGTTACTCGAATGGGCGTGGAGATACGCAGTATTTT
cdr3_aa: CASSYSNGRGDTQYF

d_call: -
cdr3_length: 15
v_call: TRBV28
clone_size: -
j_call: TRBJ1-2
cdr3_nt: TGTGCCAGCATTGGTACAGGGACCTCTAACTATGGCTACACCTTC
cdr3_aa: CASIGTGTSNYGYTF

d_call: -
cdr3_length: 13
v_call: TRBV9
clone_size: few
j_call: TRBJ2-2
cdr3_nt: TGTGCCAGCAGCCAGGGGTTCGCCGGGGAGCTGTTTTTT
cdr3_aa: CASSQGFAGELFF

d_call: TRBD1
cdr3_length: 14
v_call: TRBV19
clone_size: -
j_call: TRBJ2-3
cdr3_nt: TGTGCCAGTAGTATGACAGGGTTGGGAGATACGCAGTATTTT
cdr3_aa: CASSMTGLGDTQYF

d_call: TRBD1
cdr3_length: 14
v_call: TRBV12-5
clone_size: many
j_call: TRBJ1-1
cdr3_nt: TGTGCTAGTGGTCCAGGGGGCACTAACACTGAAGCTTTCTTT
cdr3_aa: CASGPGGTNTEAFF

d_call: TRBD1
cdr3_length: 14
v_call: TRBV20-1
clone_size: -
j_call: TRBJ2-7
cdr3_nt: TGCAGTGCTAGTACCATCCGGGACAGCTACGAGCAGTACTTC
cdr3_aa: CSASTIRDSYEQYF

d_call: -
cdr3_length: 16
v_call: TRBV30
clone_size: -
j_call: TRBJ1-5
cdr3_nt: TGTGCCTGGAGTGTGCAGTCAGTTTATAGCAATCAGCCCCAGCATTTT
cdr3_aa: CAWSVQSVYSNQPQHF

d_call: TRBD2
cdr3_length: 13
v_call: TRBV7-9
clone_size: -
j_call: TRBJ2-1
cdr3_nt: TGTGCCAGCAGCTTACTAGCGGGGGGCCTGAGAGTCTTC
cdr3_aa: CASSLLAGGLRVF

d_call: TRBD1
cdr3_length: 15
v_call: TRBV14
clone_size: -
j_call: TRBJ1-6
cdr3_nt: TGTGCCAGCAGCCCTGGACAGGGCCCTGGTTCACCCCTCCACTTT
cdr3_aa: CASSPGQGPGSPLHF

d_call: TRBD1
cdr3_length: 14
v_call: TRBV19
clone_size: -
j_call: TRBJ1-1
cdr3_nt: TGTGCCAGTAGATCCGGACAGGGAAGAACTGAAGCTTTCTTT
cdr3_aa: CASRSGQGRTEAFF

d_call: -
cdr3_length: 14
v_call: TRBV2
clone_size: -
j_call: TRBJ1-1
cdr3_nt: TGTGCCAGCACCGCGTCCAGGGGGAACACTGAAGCTTTCTTT
cdr3_aa: CASTASRGNTEAFF

d_call: -
cdr3_length: 15
v_call: TRBV30
clone_size: -
j_call: TRBJ1-3
cdr3_nt: TGTGCCTGCAGCAAGGACAGCCTCTCTGGAAACACCATATATTTT
cdr3_aa: CACSKDSLSGNTIYF

d_call: TRBD2
cdr3_length: 13
v_call: TRBV7-8
clone_size: -
j_call: TRBJ2-1
cdr3_nt: TGTGCCAGCAGCTCGCAGCGGGGTGGTGAGCAGTTCTTC
cdr3_aa: CASSSQRGGEQFF

d_call: TRBD2
cdr3_length: 13
v_call: TRBV28
clone_size: -
j_call: TRBJ2-1
cdr3_nt: TGTGCCAGCCTAGCGGGGGGGTTGAATGAGCAGTTCTTC
cdr3_aa: CASLAGGLNEQFF

d_call: -
cdr3_length: 14
v_call: TRBV5-1
clone_size: -
j_call: TRBJ1-5
cdr3_nt: TGCGCCAGCAGCTTGGATGGCATCAATCAGCCCCAGCATTTT
cdr3_aa: CASSLDGINQPQHF

d_call: -
cdr3_length: 15
v_call: TRBV18
clone_size: -
j_call: TRBJ2-1
cdr3_nt: TGTGCCAGCTCACCGGACACAGGGCGATTCAATGAGCAGTTCTTC
cdr3_aa: CASSPDTGRFNEQFF

d_call: -
cdr3_length: 13
v_call: TRBV20-1
clone_size: -
j_call: TRBJ1-2
cdr3_nt: TGCAGTGCTAGTCTGGAGGGGGAGGGTGGCTACACCTTC
cdr3_aa: CSASLEGEGGYTF

d_call: TRBD1
cdr3_length: 14
v_call: TRBV28
clone_size: -
j_call: TRBJ2-7
cdr3_nt: TGTGCCAGCGGTGGACCGGGGACAGCCTATGAGCAGTACTTC
cdr3_aa: CASGGPGTAYEQYF

d_call: TRBD2
cdr3_length: 14
v_call: TRBV3-1/TRBV3-2
clone_size: -
j_call: TRBJ2-3
cdr3_nt: TGTGCCAGCAGTCAGGGACTATCAACAGATACGCAGTATTTT
cdr3_aa: CASSQGLSTDTQYF

d_call: TRBD1
cdr3_length: 15
v_call: TRBV30
clone_size: -
j_call: TRBJ1-5
cdr3_nt: TGTGCCTGGAGTGTTTCAGGGGGCATGAATCAGCCCCAGCATTTT
cdr3_aa: CAWSVSGGMNQPQHF

d_call: TRBD1
cdr3_length: 14
v_call: TRBV15
clone_size: -
j_call: TRBJ1-2
cdr3_nt: TGTGCCACCAGACCAGACAGGGGAAACTATGGCTACACCTTC
cdr3_aa: CATRPDRGNYGYTF

d_call: -
cdr3_length: 13
v_call: TRBV25-1
clone_size: -
j_call: TRBJ2-3
cdr3_nt: TGTGCCAGCAGTGAACGCCTCGGAGATACGCAGTATTTT
cdr3_aa: CASSERLGDTQYF

d_call: -
cdr3_length: 15
v_call: TRBV2
clone_size: once
j_call: TRBJ2-3
cdr3_nt: TGTGCCAGCGGAAACCGGGACTCCCCCACAGATACGCAGTATTTT
cdr3_aa: CASGNRDSPTDTQYF

d_call: -
cdr3_length: 15
v_call: TRBV19
clone_size: -
j_call: TRBJ2-2
cdr3_nt: TGTGCCAGTAGTATACTACAGGGCTACACCGGGGAGCTGTTTTTT
cdr3_aa: CASSILQGYTGELFF